These 8 T cell receptor beta chains came from one sample sequenced in a study of shared clonotypes between healthy human individuals. CD45RO-negative cells were positively selected for CCR7, leaving out terminally differentiated effector memory CD45RA+ cells. Assay used: immunoSEQ multiplex PCR; TCRdb lists only in-frame clones, some missing. The data show approximately 2,000,000 clones, about 94% seen once. The sample consisted of naive CD8+ T cells from PBMCs. These receptors were collected from a man in his late teens or twenties in good health. Some clones in this sample may be carry-over from other donors' samples.

Written as DNA, the CDR3 is TGTGCCAGCAGCCCCGTAGCGGGAGGGCCTCGGAATGAGCAGTTCTTC. It specifies CASSPVAGGPRNEQFF. The rearrangement links TRBV7-3 to TRBJ2-1, with TRBD2 matching 11 bases. The V segment lost 5 bases and the J segment 7 bases; nucleotides outside the gene matches: 10. The length of the CDR3 is 16 residues. The germline V gene encodes CDR1 SGHTA and CDR2 FQGTGA.

DNA of the CDR3: TGTGCCAGCTCTGTGGCCCCAGCGGTGAACACCGGGGAGCTGTTTTTT. Encoded protein: CASSVAPAVNTGELFF. V and J are TRBV9 and TRBJ2-2, with a weak D call TRBD2 (5 bases). The V end lost 7 bases, the J end lost 1 base, and 17 bases lay between the germline ends. Germline CDR1 and CDR2: SGDLS and YYNGEE. The CDR3 is 16 amino acids.

CDR3 sequence reads: CASSLSVRDEQFF. In nucleotides, the CDR3 is TGTGCCAGCAGCTTGTCTGTTAGGGATGAGCAGTTCTTC. The V and J genes are TRBV5-5 and TRBJ2-1; D unresolved. There are 13 residues in the CDR3. The ends were cut back, 1 base at V and 8 bases at J, with 10 bases in the middle. From germline, CDR1 is SGHKS and CDR2 YYEKEE (reference sequence).

The chain joins TRBV5-6 to TRBJ2-2; D could derive from TRBD1 or TRBD2 (5 bases each). V was pared by 4 bases and J by 0 bases, with 22 bases between. In germline, CDR1 is SGHDT, CDR2 YYEEEE. The CDR3 extends over 19 amino acids. The chain's CDR3 is CASSPYRTQRDSNTGELFF. CDR3 nucleotide sequence: TGTGCCAGCAGCCCTTACAGGACACAACGGGATTCGAACACCGGGGAGCTGTTTTTT.

This chain links TRBV30 with TRBJ2-1; TRBD1 agrees at 10 bases. This CDR3 is 15 amino acids long. Germline V gene sequence: CDR1 GTSNPN, CDR2 SVGIG (reference sequence). CDR3 residues: CAQLGDRGQWGEQFF. In nucleotides, the CDR3 is TGTGCTCAACTCGGGGACAGGGGACAGTGGGGTGAGCAGTTCTTC. Full variable domain (missing parts from reference TRBV30 and TRBJ2-1): SQTIHQWPATLVQPVGSPLSLECTVEGTSNPNLYWYRQAAGRGLQLLFYSVGIGQISSEVPQNLSASRPQDRQFILSSKKLLLSDSGFYLCAQLGDRGQWGEQFFGPGTRLTVL.

A single count supports this clone. The chain links TRBV7-9 to TRBJ2-3; D remains ambiguous. Germline values: CDR1 SEHNR, CDR2 FQNEAQ (reference sequence). The CDR3 contains 14 residues. Trimming left V 4 bases short and J 3 bases short, with 11 bases between. The CDR3 DNA follows: TGTGCCAGCAGCTCCGGTGGGGATACAGATACGCAGTATTTT. Translation: CASSSGGDTDTQYF.

The J gene is TRBJ2-2, the V gene TRBV6-5; weak D call: TRBD2 (5 bases). Trimming removed 0 bases at V and 6 bases at J, with 14 bases between. Germline-derived CDR1 and CDR2 are MNHEY and SVGAGI. This CDR3 comprises 16 residues. This CDR3 is CASSYSGSLAAGELFF. Here the CDR3 DNA reads TGTGCCAGCAGTTACTCTGGGAGTCTGGCCGCCGGGGAGCTGTTTTTT.

Worth noting for this clone: Other nucleotide sequences from this sample produce the same CDR3. The chain couples TRBV7-6 to TRBJ1-1, with D perhaps TRBD1 (6 bases). V was cut by 1 base and J by 4 bases, with 10 bases left in between. This CDR3 has 14 amino acids. The germline V gene encodes CDR1 SGHVS and CDR2 FNYEAQ. DNA for the CDR3: TGTGCCAGCAGCTTAGGAGGGGGAGGCACTGAAGCTTTCTTT. Translated, it gives CASSLGGGGTEAFF.